In this sample, the clone carrying this TCR beta chain turned up a few times. Germline V CDR1 and CDR2: WSHSY, SAAADI. The CDR3 sequence is 13 residues long. The J segment lost 5 bases and the V segment lost 8 bases, leaving 5 bases of the junction unmatched. MiXCR, run by TCRdb on the RT-PCR reads, gives a single entry per CDR3 protein. The table shows about 680,000 distinct CDR3 sequences, with around 14% occurring only once. The source is a female donor in good health, serving as a healthy control. This rearrangement joins TRBV10-2 to TRBJ2-2, with TRBD2 matching over 7 bases. Material for sequencing was memory CD4+ T cells from blood. The CDR3 nucleotides are TGCGCCAGCCGACTAGCCCGAACCGGGGAGCTGTTTTTT. Its translation is CASRLARTGELFF.